Below are 18 T cell receptor beta chains sequenced from a single sample in a study of T cell changes during pregnancy in multiple sclerosis. Only in-frame clones appear in the TCRdb table, and some are missing; sequencing was by immunoSEQ multiplex PCR. The data contain around 66,000 clones, 91% of them singletons. Sequences were derived from peripheral blood, sampled after pregnancy. The receptors were gathered from a female donor in good health, enrolled as a control in a pregnancy study.

This chain uses TRBV5-1 with TRBJ2-7, with D tentatively TRBD1 (6 bases). The V gene lost 0 bases and the J gene lost 5 bases, with 18 bases spanning the gap. From germline, CDR1 is SGHRS and CDR2 YFSETQ. CDR3 length equals 16 residues. This chain's CDR3 is CASSLEGENRVDEQYF. In DNA, the CDR3 is TGCGCCAGCAGCTTGGAGGGGGAGAACAGGGTAGACGAGCAGTACTTC.

This clone was detected only a few times. The chain has TRBV7-9 and TRBJ2-7; maybe TRBD1 (5 bases). This CDR3 contains 11 residues. Trimming took off 5 bases at V and 7 bases at J, with 9 bases between the two ends. Germline CDR1 reads SEHNR; CDR2 reads FQNEAQ (reference sequence). In DNA form, the CDR3 reads TGTGCCAGCAGCAATCGGACAGAGCAGTACTTC. Translating it yields CASSNRTEQYF.

This clone has just one count. The gene calls are TRBV11-2 and TRBJ2-2; tentative D call: TRBD2 (6 bases). Trimming left V 2 bases short and J 4 bases short, with 11 bases between. The CDR3 spans 15 residues. The germline V gene has CDR1 SGHAT and CDR2 FQNNGV. CDR3 amino acids: CASSLSGGSTGELFF. Here the CDR3 DNA reads TGTGCCAGCAGCTTAAGTGGAGGGTCCACCGGGGAGCTGTTTTTT. The full variable domain, with the rest looked up from reference TRBV11-2 and TRBJ2-2, is EAGVAQSPRYKIIEKRQSVAFWCNPISGHATLYWYQQILGQGPKLLIQFQNNGVVDDSQLPKDRFSAERLKGVDSTLKIQPAKLEDSAVYLCASSLSGGSTGELFFGEGSRLTVL.

This chain connects TRBV7-9 to TRBJ2-7; 10 bases agree with TRBD1. V lost 5 bases and J lost 5; bases outside the gene matches: 6. In germline, CDR1 is SEHNR, CDR2 FQNEAQ (reference sequence). CDR3 length: 14 amino acids. The chain's CDR3 is CASSSRDRGHEQYF. In nucleotides, the CDR3 is TGTGCCAGCAGCAGCCGGGACAGGGGCCACGAGCAGTACTTC.

The J gene is TRBJ2-5, the V gene TRBV5-4, with 10 bases matching TRBD1. The J segment lost 5 bases and the V segment lost 5 bases, leaving 9 bases of the junction unmatched. Per germline, CDR1 SGHNT and CDR2 YYREEE (reference sequence). The CDR3 contains 15 residues. The CDR3 sequence: CASRPGTGEVETQYF. The DNA for the CDR3 is TGTGCCAGCAGACCCGGGACAGGGGAGGTTGAGACCCAGTACTTC.

The V and J genes are TRBV19 and TRBJ2-7; 7 positions agree with TRBD1. Germline CDR1 LNHDA, CDR2 SQIVND (reference sequence). CDR3 length: 12 residues. V was clipped by 8 bases and J by 6 bases; unmatched bases: 7. CDR3 loop: CASLGQLGEQYF. The DNA of the CDR3 is TGTGCCAGTCTGGGACAGCTGGGCGAGCAGTACTTC.

The chain has TRBV5-4 and TRBJ2-3; TRBD1 is a possible D gene (5 bases). CDR3 size: 14 residues. Germline V gene lookup returns CDR1 SGHNT and CDR2 YYREEE (reference sequence). Trimming pared 0 bases from V and 6 bases from J, leaving 11 bases between. The CDR3 DNA reads TGTGCCAGCAGCTTGGAAAGGGGAAGGGATACGCAGTATTTT. Protein sequence: CASSLERGRDTQYF.

This sequence joins TRBV6-4 and TRBJ1-1, with D possibly being TRBD1 (5 bases). Germline CDR1 MRHNA, CDR2 SNTAGT. V was pared by 3 bases and J by 1 base, with 6 bases between. The CDR3 consists of 13 residues. In DNA, the CDR3 is TGTGCCAGCAGTGAGGACACGAACACTGAAGCTTTCTTT. The encoded protein is CASSEDTNTEAFF.

The chain is built from TRBV7-2 and TRBJ2-3, with TRBD1 matching over 9 bases. Germline V gene data show CDR1 as SGHTA and CDR2 as FQGNSA. The J segment lost 0 bases and the V segment lost 0 bases, leaving 7 bases of the junction unmatched. This CDR3 has 18 residues. The CDR3 region has the DNA TGTGCCAGCAGCTTAGCGCGCACAGGGGGCCTCAGCACAGATACGCAGTATTTT. Its translation is CASSLARTGGLSTDTQYF.

The J gene is TRBJ1-2, the V gene TRBV5-1; 7 bases align to TRBD1. The germline V gene has CDR1 SGHRS and CDR2 YFSETQ. The CDR3 consists of 16 residues. After removal of 3 bases from V and 6 bases from J, the junction contained 14 bases not matched to a gene. CDR3 sequence: CASSSHGSTGSHGYTF. The CDR3 DNA is TGCGCCAGCAGCTCCCATGGTTCGACAGGGTCCCATGGCTACACCTTC.

V and J are TRBV7-9 and TRBJ2-7; 8 bases align to TRBD1. Per germline, CDR1 SEHNR and CDR2 FQNEAQ (reference sequence). Losses at the gene ends were 3 bases for V and 3 bases for J; bases not matched to a gene: 4. The CDR3 runs 14 residues. CDR3 sequence (DNA): TGTGCCAGCAGCTTCGGACAGGGAATCTACGAGCAGTACTTC. It encodes CASSFGQGIYEQYF. Full variable domain (missing parts from reference TRBV7-9 and TRBJ2-7): DTGVSQNPRHKITKRGQNVTFRCDPISEHNRLYWYRQTLGQGPEFLTYFQNEAQLEKSRLLSDRFSAERPKGSFSTLEIQRTEQGDSAMYLCASSFGQGIYEQYFGPGTRLTVT.

The rearrangement uses TRBV27 and TRBJ1-6; 8 bases are shared with TRBD1. The germline V gene has CDR1 MNHEY and CDR2 SMNVEV (reference sequence). V lost 4 bases to trimming and J lost 8 bases; unmatched junction nucleotides: 7. The CDR3 is 15 residues long. CDR3 in DNA: TGTGCCAGCAGTTCGGACAGGGTCGTGTATTCACCCCTCCACTTT. This gives the protein CASSSDRVVYSPLHF.

The V call is TRBV2, the J call TRBJ1-2, with D unclear. CDR1 and CDR2 (germline): SNHLY, FYNNEI. The CDR3 consists of 14 residues. Trimming took off 2 bases at V and 3 bases at J, with 10 bases between the two ends. DNA for the CDR3: TGTGCCAGCAGTGAAAGTGAGGAGGACTATGGCTACACCTTC. It specifies CASSESEEDYGYTF.

As DNA, the CDR3 is TGTGCCAGCAGCTACGCTGGGGGGAGCTCCTACGAGCAGTACTTC. It is translated as CASSYAGGSSYEQYF. The chain joins TRBV7-3 to TRBJ2-7; a possible D gene is TRBD2 (6 bases). Germline assignment: CDR1 SGHTA and CDR2 FQGTGA. This CDR3 is built from 15 residues. Trimming shortened V by 4 bases and J by 0 bases, and 13 bases separated the two germline ends.

For this clone: One end of the junction fails to match germline, which may point to a read error. The J gene is TRBJ1-1, the V gene TRBV13; 9 nucleotides align to TRBD1. CDR1 and CDR2 (germline): PRHDT, FYEKMQ (reference sequence). The CDR3 is 15 residues long. The CDR3 coding sequence is TGTGCCAGCAGCTTAGAGGGACAGGGCCGCTCTGAGGCTTTCTTT. Amino acids: CASSLEGQGRSEAFF.

This chain joins TRBV18 and TRBJ1-4; possibly TRBD1 for D (6 bases). V was cut by 3 bases and J by 5 bases, with 16 bases left in between. This CDR3 has 16 amino acids. From germline, CDR1 is KGHSH and CDR2 LQKENI. CDR3 sequence (DNA): TGTGCCAGCTCACCGACAGGTCCCCTCTCCAATGAAAAACTGTTTTTT. It translates to CASSPTGPLSNEKLFF.

The chain links TRBV25-1 to TRBJ2-5; 7 positions match TRBD2. Trimming at V came to 7 bases and at J to 5 bases, leaving 13 bases not matched to a gene. Per the germline V gene, CDR1 is MGHDK and CDR2 is SYGVNS. CDR3 length: 15 amino acids. CDR3 residues: CASTSFSGGGETQYF. CDR3 bases: TGTGCCAGCACGTCGTTCTCGGGGGGAGGTGAGACCCAGTACTTC.

This sequence joins TRBV5-5 and TRBJ2-5, with 7 nucleotides matching TRBD1. V dropped 4 bases and J dropped 5; count of bases not matched to a gene: 11. The CDR3 sequence is 15 residues long. Germline CDR1 is SGHKS and CDR2 is YYEKEE (reference sequence). The DNA of the CDR3 is TGTGCCAGCAGCACACTGACAGGGTTTCTTGAGACCCAGTACTTC. Protein: CASSTLTGFLETQYF.